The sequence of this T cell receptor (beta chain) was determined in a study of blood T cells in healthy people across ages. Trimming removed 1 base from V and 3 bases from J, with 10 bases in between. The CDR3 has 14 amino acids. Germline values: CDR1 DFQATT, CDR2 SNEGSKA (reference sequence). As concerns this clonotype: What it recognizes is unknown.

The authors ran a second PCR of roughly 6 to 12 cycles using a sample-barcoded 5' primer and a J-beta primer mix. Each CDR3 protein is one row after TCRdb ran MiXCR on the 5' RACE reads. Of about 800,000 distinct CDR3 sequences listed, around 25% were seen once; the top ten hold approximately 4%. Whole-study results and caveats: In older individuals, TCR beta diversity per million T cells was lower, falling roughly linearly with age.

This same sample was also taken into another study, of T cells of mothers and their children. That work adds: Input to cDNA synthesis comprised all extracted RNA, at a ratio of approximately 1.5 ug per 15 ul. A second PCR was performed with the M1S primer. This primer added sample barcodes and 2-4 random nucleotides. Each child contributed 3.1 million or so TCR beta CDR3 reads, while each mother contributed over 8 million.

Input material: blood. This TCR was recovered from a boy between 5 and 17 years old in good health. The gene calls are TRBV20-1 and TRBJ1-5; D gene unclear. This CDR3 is CSARARVLNQPQHF. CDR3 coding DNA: TGCAGTGCTAGAGCTAGGGTCCTCAATCAGCCCCAGCATTTT.